The subject of this entry is one T cell receptor beta chain. Its recognized antigen is unknown. No base qualities exist here, and no much larger clone lies one base off it. Library preparation employed the immunoSEQ multiplex PCR assay. The source is immuneACCESS, and TCRdb retained only in-frame sequences with V and J called. Part of the clones is not carried over; for the studies checked, unresolved V genes explain less than half of this, and the remainder is unexplained. The sample records 30,000 to 35,000 clones, approximately 91% of which are singletons. Around 8.6% of the sample goes to the ten largest clones. CDR1 GTSNPN and CDR2 SVGIG are derived from the germline V gene (reference sequence). Trimming leaves V shorter by 2 bases and J shorter by 13 bases, with the junction holding 5 bases beyond the gene matches. Its CDR3 holds 13 amino acids, cysteine through phenylalanine. Of all the DNA, just the CDR3 is kept, 39 bases in frame from base 1.

This sample stems from a study of T cell changes during pregnancy in multiple sclerosis (dated by TCRdb to between 2019 and 2020). Looking at the study overall: Changes in the T cell repertoire over the course of pregnancy were examined in this study in women with multiple sclerosis.

Rearrangement joined TRBV30 to TRBJ1-6; 10 bases in the junction line up with TRBD1. The source was CD8+ T cells from peripheral blood mononuclear cells, collected before pregnancy. The TCR was taken from a female donor with multiple sclerosis, enrolled in a pregnancy study. In nucleotide form, the sequence is TGTGCCTGGAGTCCGGGACAGGGGTTTCCCCTCCACTTT. Its translation reads: CAWSPGQGFPLHF.